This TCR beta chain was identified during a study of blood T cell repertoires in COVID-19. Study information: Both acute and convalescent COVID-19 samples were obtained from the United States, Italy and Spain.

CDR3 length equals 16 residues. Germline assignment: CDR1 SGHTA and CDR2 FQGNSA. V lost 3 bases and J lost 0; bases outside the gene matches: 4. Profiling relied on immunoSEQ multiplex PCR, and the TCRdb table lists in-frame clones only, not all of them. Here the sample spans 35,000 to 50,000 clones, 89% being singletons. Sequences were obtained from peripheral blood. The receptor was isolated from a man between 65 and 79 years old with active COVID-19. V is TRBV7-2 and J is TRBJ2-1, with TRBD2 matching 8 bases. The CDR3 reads CASSFNGGASYNEQFF. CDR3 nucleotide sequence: TGTGCCAGCAGCTTTAACGGGGGGGCCTCCTACAATGAGCAGTTCTTC.